These T cell receptor beta chains were read from a single sample in a study of cytomegalovirus exposure and HLA in healthy donors. Sequenced by immunoSEQ multiplex PCR; TCRdb stores in-frame clones only, minus some. The data contain 200,000 or so clones, approximately 86% of them singletons. Sequences were obtained from PBMCs. Receptor source: a woman between 18 and 30 years old in good health and CMV-seronegative. The CDR3 runs from the conserved cysteine through the conserved F or W. Each record gives: D gene, V gene, clone size, J gene, CDR3 protein, CDR3 DNA. A D gene is named only where the DNA matches it firmly. Not all rows give a size; the values are once, few, many and, for expanded clones, a class.

d_call: TRBD1
v_call: TRBV30
clone_size: -
j_call: TRBJ1-5
cdr3_aa: CAWSVLKGQGFSSPQHF
cdr3_nt: TGTGCCTGGAGTGTACTTAAGGGACAGGGGTTCAGCTCGCCCCAGCATTTT

d_call: TRBD1
v_call: TRBV29-1
clone_size: -
j_call: TRBJ1-1
cdr3_aa: CSVKTGVYTEAFF
cdr3_nt: TGCAGCGTTAAGACAGGGGTCTACACTGAAGCTTTCTTT

d_call: -
v_call: TRBV18
clone_size: -
j_call: TRBJ1-1
cdr3_aa: CASSPSPTAEAFF
cdr3_nt: TGTGCCAGCTCACCGAGTCCGACAGCGGAAGCTTTCTTT

d_call: -
v_call: TRBV6-1
clone_size: -
j_call: TRBJ2-7
cdr3_aa: CASQEQDIYEQYF
cdr3_nt: TGTGCCAGCCAGGAGCAGGACATCTACGAGCAGTACTTC

d_call: -
v_call: TRBV2
clone_size: -
j_call: TRBJ1-3
cdr3_aa: CASNLRVGNTIYF
cdr3_nt: TGTGCCAGCAACCTCAGGGTCGGAAACACCATATATTTT

d_call: -
v_call: TRBV28
clone_size: -
j_call: TRBJ1-3
cdr3_aa: CASSWTARSGNTIYF
cdr3_nt: TGTGCCAGCAGTTGGACTGCCCGCTCTGGAAACACCATATATTTT

d_call: -
v_call: TRBV6-5
clone_size: -
j_call: TRBJ2-1
cdr3_aa: CASSYSGTPHNEQFF
cdr3_nt: TGTGCCAGCAGTTACTCCGGGACTCCGCACAATGAGCAGTTCTTC

d_call: TRBD2
v_call: TRBV4-2
clone_size: -
j_call: TRBJ2-3
cdr3_aa: CASERGGGTDTQYF
cdr3_nt: TGTGCCAGCGAACGGGGGGGTGGAACAGATACGCAGTATTTT

d_call: -
v_call: TRBV15
clone_size: -
j_call: TRBJ2-7
cdr3_aa: CATSRDWEATYEQYF
cdr3_nt: TGTGCCACCAGCAGAGATTGGGAGGCCACCTACGAGCAGTACTTC

d_call: -
v_call: TRBV25-1
clone_size: -
j_call: TRBJ1-1
cdr3_aa: CASSGSGRFAEAFF
cdr3_nt: TGTGCCAGCAGTGGCAGCGGACGCTTTGCTGAAGCTTTCTTT

d_call: TRBD1
v_call: TRBV5-1
clone_size: once
j_call: TRBJ1-2
cdr3_aa: CASSLSTGGVYGYTF
cdr3_nt: TGCGCCAGCAGCTTGTCTACAGGGGGCGTCTATGGCTACACCTTC

d_call: -
v_call: TRBV19
clone_size: -
j_call: TRBJ2-4
cdr3_aa: CASSIGSASRGIGKNIQYF
cdr3_nt: TGTGCCAGTAGTATAGGATCGGCCTCTAGGGGGATCGGCAAAAACATTCAGTACTTC

d_call: TRBD2
v_call: TRBV27
clone_size: -
j_call: TRBJ2-1
cdr3_aa: CASSFPSGGAHNEQFF
cdr3_nt: TGTGCCAGCAGTTTCCCTAGCGGGGGGGCACACAATGAGCAGTTCTTC

d_call: TRBD1
v_call: TRBV28
clone_size: -
j_call: TRBJ2-7
cdr3_aa: CASSLTGQGDEQYF
cdr3_nt: TGTGCCAGCAGTTTAACAGGACAGGGTGACGAGCAGTACTTC

d_call: TRBD1
v_call: TRBV19
clone_size: -
j_call: TRBJ1-1
cdr3_aa: CASSIGQGGTEAFF
cdr3_nt: TGTGCCAGTAGTATCGGACAGGGGGGCACTGAAGCTTTCTTT

d_call: TRBD1
v_call: TRBV19
clone_size: -
j_call: TRBJ2-7
cdr3_aa: CASRMTGVRTYEQYF
cdr3_nt: TGTGCCAGTAGGATGACAGGGGTAAGGACCTACGAGCAGTACTTC

d_call: TRBD1
v_call: TRBV2
clone_size: -
j_call: TRBJ1-5
cdr3_aa: CASSVSGGAGQPQHF
cdr3_nt: TGTGCCAGCAGTGTCTCAGGGGGCGCGGGTCAGCCCCAGCATTTT

d_call: -
v_call: TRBV6-5
clone_size: -
j_call: TRBJ1-2
cdr3_aa: CASSYSARGGYTF
cdr3_nt: TGTGCCAGCAGTTATAGTGCCAGGGGTGGCTACACCTTC

d_call: TRBD1
v_call: TRBV7-9
clone_size: -
j_call: TRBJ1-2
cdr3_aa: CASSLWDREYGYTF
cdr3_nt: TGTGCCAGCAGCTTATGGGACAGGGAGTATGGCTACACCTTC

d_call: -
v_call: TRBV6-5
clone_size: -
j_call: TRBJ1-2
cdr3_aa: CASSPDRENYGYTF
cdr3_nt: TGTGCCAGCAGCCCGGACAGAGAAAACTATGGCTACACCTTC

d_call: TRBD2
v_call: TRBV2
clone_size: -
j_call: TRBJ2-1
cdr3_aa: CASIGTSGTIGEQFF
cdr3_nt: TGTGCCAGCATTGGGACTAGCGGGACTATCGGTGAGCAGTTCTTC

d_call: -
v_call: TRBV7-2
clone_size: -
j_call: TRBJ1-5
cdr3_aa: CASSLLRDQPQHF
cdr3_nt: TGTGCCAGCAGCTTACTGCGGGATCAGCCCCAGCATTTT

d_call: -
v_call: TRBV4-2
clone_size: -
j_call: TRBJ2-7
cdr3_aa: CASSPSLTYEQYF
cdr3_nt: TGTGCCAGCAGCCCTAGTCTTACCTACGAGCAGTACTTC

d_call: -
v_call: TRBV7-8
clone_size: -
j_call: TRBJ2-1
cdr3_aa: CASSGYRVPYNEQFF
cdr3_nt: TGTGCCAGCAGCGGTTACAGGGTACCCTACAATGAGCAGTTCTTC

d_call: -
v_call: TRBV7-9
clone_size: -
j_call: TRBJ2-1
cdr3_aa: CASSLIQAGRPNEQFF
cdr3_nt: TGTGCCAGCAGCTTAATCCAGGCGGGGAGACCCAATGAGCAGTTCTTC